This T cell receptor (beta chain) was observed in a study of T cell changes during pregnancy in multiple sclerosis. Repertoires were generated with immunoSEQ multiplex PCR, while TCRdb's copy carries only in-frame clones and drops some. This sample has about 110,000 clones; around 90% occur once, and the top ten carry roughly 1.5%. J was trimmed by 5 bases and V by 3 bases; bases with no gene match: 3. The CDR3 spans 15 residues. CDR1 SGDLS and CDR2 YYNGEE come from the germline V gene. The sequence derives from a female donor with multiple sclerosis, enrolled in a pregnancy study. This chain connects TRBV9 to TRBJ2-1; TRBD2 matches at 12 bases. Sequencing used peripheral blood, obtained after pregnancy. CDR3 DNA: TGTGCCAGCAGCGCGACTAGCGGGAGAAACAATGAGCAGTTCTTC. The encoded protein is CASSATSGRNNEQFF.